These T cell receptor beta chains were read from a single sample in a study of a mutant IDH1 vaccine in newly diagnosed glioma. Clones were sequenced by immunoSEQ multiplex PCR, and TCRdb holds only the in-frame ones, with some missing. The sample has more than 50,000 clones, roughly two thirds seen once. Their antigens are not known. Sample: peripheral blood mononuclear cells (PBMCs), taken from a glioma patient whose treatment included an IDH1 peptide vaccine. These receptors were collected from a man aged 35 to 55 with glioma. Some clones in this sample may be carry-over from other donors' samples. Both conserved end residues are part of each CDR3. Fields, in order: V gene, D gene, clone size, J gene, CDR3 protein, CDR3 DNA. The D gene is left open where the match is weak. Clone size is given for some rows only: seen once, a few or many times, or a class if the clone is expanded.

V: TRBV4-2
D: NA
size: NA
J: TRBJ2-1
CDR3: CASSRFRDQTYNEQFF
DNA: TGTGCCAGCAGCCGGTTTAGGGACCAAACCTACAATGAGCAGTTCTTC

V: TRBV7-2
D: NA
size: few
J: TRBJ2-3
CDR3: CASTAYLDTQYF
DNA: TGTGCCAGCACCGCTTACCTAGATACGCAGTATTTT

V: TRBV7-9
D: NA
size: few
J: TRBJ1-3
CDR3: CASSISAYLGNTIYF
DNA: TGTGCCAGCAGTATCTCAGCTTATTTGGGAAACACCATATATTTT

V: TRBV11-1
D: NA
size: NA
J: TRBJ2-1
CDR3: CASSLRTLNNEQFF
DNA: TGTGCCAGCAGCCTGCGAACCTTGAACAATGAGCAGTTCTTC

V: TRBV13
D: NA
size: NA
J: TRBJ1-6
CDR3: CASSLDYNSPLHF
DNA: TGTGCCAGCAGCTTAGACTACAATTCACCCCTCCACTTT

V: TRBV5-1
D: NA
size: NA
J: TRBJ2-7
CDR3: CASSWVEFSYEQYF
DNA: TGCGCCAGCAGCTGGGTGGAGTTCTCCTACGAGCAGTACTTC

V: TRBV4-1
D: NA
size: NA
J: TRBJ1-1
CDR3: CASSPSLRTEAFF
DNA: TGCGCCAGCAGCCCCTCGTTACGCACTGAAGCTTTCTTT

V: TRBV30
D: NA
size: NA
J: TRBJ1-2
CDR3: CAWGKGRPNYGYTF
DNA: TGTGCCTGGGGCAAGGGGCGCCCAAACTATGGCTACACCTTC

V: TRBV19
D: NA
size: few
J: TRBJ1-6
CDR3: CASSIAGTYSPLHF
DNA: TGTGCCAGTAGTATAGCCGGAACTTATTCACCCCTCCACTTT

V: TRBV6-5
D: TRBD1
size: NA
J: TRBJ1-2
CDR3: CASSTGQAGLYGYTF
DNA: TGTGCCAGCAGCACTGGACAGGCCGGTCTGTATGGCTACACCTTC

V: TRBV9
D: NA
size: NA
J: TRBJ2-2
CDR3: CASSVAANTGELFF
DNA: TGTGCCAGCAGCGTTGCCGCGAACACCGGGGAGCTGTTTTTT

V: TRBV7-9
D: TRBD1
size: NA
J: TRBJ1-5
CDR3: CASSSQDRTNQPQHF
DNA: TGTGCCAGCAGCTCCCAGGACAGGACCAATCAGCCCCAGCATTTT

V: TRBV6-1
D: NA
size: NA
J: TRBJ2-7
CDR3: CASSKRTEYEQYF
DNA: TGTGCCAGCAGTAAAAGGACGGAGTACGAGCAGTACTTC

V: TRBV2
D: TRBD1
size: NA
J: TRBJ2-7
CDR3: CASSPDRGYEQYF
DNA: TGTGCCAGCAGTCCAGACAGGGGCTACGAGCAGTACTTC

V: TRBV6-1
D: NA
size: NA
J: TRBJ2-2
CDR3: CASGQGGSGELFF
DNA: TGTGCCAGCGGGCAGGGTGGGTCCGGGGAGCTGTTTTTT

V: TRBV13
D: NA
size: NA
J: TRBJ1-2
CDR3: CASSLAKSQGHNYGYTF
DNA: TGTGCCAGCAGCTTAGCAAAGTCCCAGGGGCACAACTATGGCTACACCTTC